Below, one TCR beta chain is given with its context. Its antigen is not known. Sequencing was performed with immunoSEQ multiplex PCR; in TCRdb, only in-frame clones are kept and a portion is missing. Among about 2.1 million clones listed, just over 90% were seen once. This record comes from a study of shared clonotypes between healthy human individuals. Study overall: With ages of 18 to 49, the donors were two women and three men.

Trimming cost V 6 bases and J 5 bases; bases outside gene matches: 3. The CDR3 consists of 11 residues. The germline CDR1 and CDR2 sequences are SQVTM and ANQGSEA. The naive CD8 population came from CD45RO-negative cells selected for CCR7, without terminally differentiated effector memory CD45RA+ cells. General study results and limits: Some naive CD4 clonotypes, about 5%, turned up in common across a handful of donors.

This sequence was found in a man aged 18-30 years in good health. Some clones in this sample may be carry-over from other donors' samples. The J gene is TRBJ2-5, the V gene TRBV29-1; TRBD2 matches 7 bases. Sequenced material: naive CD8+ T cells from PBMCs. CDR3 residues: CSVRGDETQYF. The CDR3 DNA follows: TGCAGCGTACGGGGGGACGAGACCCAGTACTTC. Together with reference TRBV29-1 and TRBJ2-5, the CDR3 gives the full variable domain: SAVISQKPSRDICQRGTSLTIQCQVDSQVTMMFWYRQQPGQSLTLIATANQGSEATYESGFVIDKFPISRPNLTFSTLTVSNMSPEDSSIYLCSVRGDETQYFGPGTRLLVL.